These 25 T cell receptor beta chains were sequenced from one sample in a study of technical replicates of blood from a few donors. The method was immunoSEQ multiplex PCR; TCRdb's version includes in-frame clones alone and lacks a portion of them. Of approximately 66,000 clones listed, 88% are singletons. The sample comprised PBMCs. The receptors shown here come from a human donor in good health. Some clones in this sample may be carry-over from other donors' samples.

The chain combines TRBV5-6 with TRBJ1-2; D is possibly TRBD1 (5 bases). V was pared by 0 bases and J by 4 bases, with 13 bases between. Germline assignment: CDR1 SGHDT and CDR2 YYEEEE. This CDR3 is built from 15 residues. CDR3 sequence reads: CASSLDTTASYGYTF. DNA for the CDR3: TGTGCCAGCAGCTTGGACACGACAGCCTCCTATGGCTACACCTTC.

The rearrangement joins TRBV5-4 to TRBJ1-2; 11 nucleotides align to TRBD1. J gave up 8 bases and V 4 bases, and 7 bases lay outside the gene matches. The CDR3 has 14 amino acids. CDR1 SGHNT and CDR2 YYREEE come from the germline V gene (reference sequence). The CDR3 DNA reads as TGTGCCAGCAGCCCAACGGACAGGGGGCAGGGCTACACCTTC. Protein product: CASSPTDRGQGYTF.

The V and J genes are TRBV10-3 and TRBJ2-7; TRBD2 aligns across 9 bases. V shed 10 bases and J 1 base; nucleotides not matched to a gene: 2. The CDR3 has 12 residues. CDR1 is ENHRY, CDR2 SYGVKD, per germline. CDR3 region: CASSGGSYEQYF. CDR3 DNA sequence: TGTGCCAGTAGCGGGGGTTCCTACGAGCAGTACTTC.

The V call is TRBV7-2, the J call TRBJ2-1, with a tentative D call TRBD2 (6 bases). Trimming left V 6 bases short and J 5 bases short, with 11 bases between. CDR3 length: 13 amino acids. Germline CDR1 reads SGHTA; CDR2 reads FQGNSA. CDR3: CASRDLANNEQFF. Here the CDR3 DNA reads TGTGCCAGCAGGGATCTAGCGAACAATGAGCAGTTCTTC.

CDR3 nucleotide sequence: TGCGCCAGCAGCTTGGCAGCGACAGGGGGTCTCGCTGAAGCTTTCTTT. This encodes CASSLAATGGLAEAFF. V gene TRBV5-1 combines with J gene TRBJ1-1; TRBD1 matches 9 bases. V lost 0 bases to trimming and J lost 6 bases; unmatched junction nucleotides: 9. CDR1 and CDR2 (germline): SGHRS, YFSETQ. The CDR3 sequence is 16 residues long.

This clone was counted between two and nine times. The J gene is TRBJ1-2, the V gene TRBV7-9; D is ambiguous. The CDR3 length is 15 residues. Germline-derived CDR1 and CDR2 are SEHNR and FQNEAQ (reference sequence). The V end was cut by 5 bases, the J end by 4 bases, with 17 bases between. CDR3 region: CASSPDPDKGYGYTF. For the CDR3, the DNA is TGTGCCAGCAGCCCAGACCCCGACAAAGGCTATGGCTACACCTTC.

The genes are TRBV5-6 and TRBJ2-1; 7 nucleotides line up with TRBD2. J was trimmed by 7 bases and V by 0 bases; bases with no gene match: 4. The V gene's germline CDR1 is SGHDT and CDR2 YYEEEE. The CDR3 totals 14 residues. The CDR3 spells CASSLVRGGNEQFF. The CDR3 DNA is TGTGCCAGCAGCTTGGTACGGGGAGGGAATGAGCAGTTCTTC.

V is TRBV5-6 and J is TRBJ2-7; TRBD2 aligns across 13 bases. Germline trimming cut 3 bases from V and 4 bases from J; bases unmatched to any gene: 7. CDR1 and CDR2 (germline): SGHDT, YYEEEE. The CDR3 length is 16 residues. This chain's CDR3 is CASSSTRTSGSYEQYF. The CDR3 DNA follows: TGTGCCAGCAGCTCAACTAGGACTAGCGGGAGTTACGAGCAGTACTTC.

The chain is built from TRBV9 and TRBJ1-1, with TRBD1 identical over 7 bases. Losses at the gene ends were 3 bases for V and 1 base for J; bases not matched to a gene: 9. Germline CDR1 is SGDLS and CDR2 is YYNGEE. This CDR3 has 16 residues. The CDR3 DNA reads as TGTGCCAGCAGCGCACCAGACAGGGATCCGAACACTGAAGCTTTCTTT. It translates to CASSAPDRDPNTEAFF.

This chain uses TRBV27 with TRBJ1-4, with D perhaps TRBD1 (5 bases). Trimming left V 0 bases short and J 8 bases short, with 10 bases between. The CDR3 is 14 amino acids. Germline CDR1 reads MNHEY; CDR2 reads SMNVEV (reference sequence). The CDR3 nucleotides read TGTGCCAGCAGTTTATCCGCAGGGTGGGAAAAACTGTTTTTT. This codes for CASSLSAGWEKLFF.

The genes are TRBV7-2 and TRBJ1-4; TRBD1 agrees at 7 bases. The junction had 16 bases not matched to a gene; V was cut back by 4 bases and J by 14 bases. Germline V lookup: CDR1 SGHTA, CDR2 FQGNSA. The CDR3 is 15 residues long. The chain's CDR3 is CASSSTPGQTSPLFF. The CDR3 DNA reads TGTGCCAGCAGCTCCACCCCGGGACAGACGTCTCCGCTGTTTTTT.

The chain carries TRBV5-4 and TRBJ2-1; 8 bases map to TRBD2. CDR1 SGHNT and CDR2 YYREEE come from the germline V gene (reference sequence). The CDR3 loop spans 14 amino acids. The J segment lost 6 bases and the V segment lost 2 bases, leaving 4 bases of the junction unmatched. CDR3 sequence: CASSFRGGVNEQFF. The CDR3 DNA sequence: TGTGCCAGCAGCTTTCGGGGGGGCGTCAATGAGCAGTTCTTC.

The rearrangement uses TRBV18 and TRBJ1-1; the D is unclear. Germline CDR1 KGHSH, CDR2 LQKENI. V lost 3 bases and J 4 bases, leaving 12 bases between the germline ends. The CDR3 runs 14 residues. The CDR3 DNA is TGTGCCAGCTCACCGATGGTAGTTGGCACTGAAGCTTTCTTT. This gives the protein CASSPMVVGTEAFF.

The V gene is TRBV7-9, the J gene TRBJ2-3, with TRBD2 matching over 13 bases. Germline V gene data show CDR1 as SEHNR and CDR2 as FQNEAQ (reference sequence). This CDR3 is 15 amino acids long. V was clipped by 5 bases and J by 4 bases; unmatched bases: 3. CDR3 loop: CASSPTSGRSDTQYF. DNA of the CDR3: TGTGCCAGCAGCCCGACTAGCGGGAGGTCAGATACGCAGTATTTT.

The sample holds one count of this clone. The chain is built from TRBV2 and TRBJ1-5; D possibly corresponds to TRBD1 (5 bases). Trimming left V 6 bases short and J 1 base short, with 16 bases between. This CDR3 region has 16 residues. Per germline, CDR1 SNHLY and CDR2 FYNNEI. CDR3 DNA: TGTGCCAGCAGACCGGGGCCCGGGGGAAGCAATCAGCCCCAGCATTTT. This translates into CASRPGPGGSNQPQHF.

In DNA, the CDR3 is TGTGCCAGCAGACCGGGACAGGCGCTCTCACAAGAGACCCAGTACTTC. It translates to CASRPGQALSQETQYF. The rearrangement joins TRBV2 to TRBJ2-5, with 8 bases lining up with TRBD1. Germline assignment: CDR1 SNHLY and CDR2 FYNNEI. Trimming removed 6 bases from V and 2 bases from J; junction bases left unmatched: 11. The CDR3 has 16 residues.

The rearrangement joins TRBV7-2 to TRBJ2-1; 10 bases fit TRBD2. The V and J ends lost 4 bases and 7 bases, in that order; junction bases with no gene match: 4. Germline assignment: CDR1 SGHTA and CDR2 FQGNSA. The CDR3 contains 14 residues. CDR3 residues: CASSYGTSVNEQFF. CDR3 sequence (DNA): TGTGCCAGCAGCTACGGGACTAGCGTGAATGAGCAGTTCTTC. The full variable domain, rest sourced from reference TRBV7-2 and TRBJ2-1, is GAGVSQSPSNKVTEKGKDVELRCDPISGHTALYWYRQSLGQGLEFLIYFQGNSAPDKSGLPSDRFSAERTGGSVSTLTIQRTQQEDSAVYLCASSYGTSVNEQFFGPGTRLTVL.

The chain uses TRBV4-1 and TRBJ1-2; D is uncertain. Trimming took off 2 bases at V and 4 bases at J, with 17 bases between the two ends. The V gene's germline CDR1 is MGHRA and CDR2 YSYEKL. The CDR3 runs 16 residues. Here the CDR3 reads CASSQIGLGWSYGYTF. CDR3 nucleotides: TGCGCCAGCAGCCAAATAGGACTGGGTTGGTCCTATGGCTACACCTTC.

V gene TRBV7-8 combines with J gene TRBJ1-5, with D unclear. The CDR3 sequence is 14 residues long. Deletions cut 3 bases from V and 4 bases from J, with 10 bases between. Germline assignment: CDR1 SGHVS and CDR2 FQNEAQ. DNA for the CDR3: TGTGCCAGCAGCTTTGAGATGAGGAATCAGCCCCAGCATTTT. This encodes CASSFEMRNQPQHF. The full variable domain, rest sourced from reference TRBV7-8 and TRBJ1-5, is GAGVSQSPRYKVAKRGQDVALRCDPISGHVSLFWYQQALGQGPEFLTYFQNEAQLDKSGLPSDRFFAERPEGSVSTLKIQRTQQEDSAVYLCASSFEMRNQPQHFGDGTRLSIL.

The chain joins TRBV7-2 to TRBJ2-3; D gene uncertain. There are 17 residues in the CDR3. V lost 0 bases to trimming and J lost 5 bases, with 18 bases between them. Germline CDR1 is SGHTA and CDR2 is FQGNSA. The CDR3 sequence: CASSLAPSPASGDTQYF. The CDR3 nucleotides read TGTGCCAGCAGCTTAGCGCCGTCTCCCGCTTCGGGAGATACGCAGTATTTT.

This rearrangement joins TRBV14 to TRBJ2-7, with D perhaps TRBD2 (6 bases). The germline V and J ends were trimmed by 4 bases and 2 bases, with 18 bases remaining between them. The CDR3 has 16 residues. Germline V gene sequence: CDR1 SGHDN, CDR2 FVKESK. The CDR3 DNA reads TGTGCCAGCAGCCCTCTCGGGGCTAGCGCGGCCTACGAGCAGTACTTC. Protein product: CASSPLGASAAYEQYF.

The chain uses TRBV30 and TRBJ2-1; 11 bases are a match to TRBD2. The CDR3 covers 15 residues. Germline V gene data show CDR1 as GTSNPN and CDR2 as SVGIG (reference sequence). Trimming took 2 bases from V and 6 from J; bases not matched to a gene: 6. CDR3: CAWSRSGRAVNEQFF. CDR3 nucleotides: TGTGCCTGGAGTCGTAGCGGGAGGGCCGTCAATGAGCAGTTCTTC.

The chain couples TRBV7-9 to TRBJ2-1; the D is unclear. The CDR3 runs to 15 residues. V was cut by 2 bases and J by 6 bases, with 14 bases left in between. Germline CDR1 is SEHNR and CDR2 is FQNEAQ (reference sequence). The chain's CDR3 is CASSLLTRTVNEQFF. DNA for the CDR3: TGTGCCAGCAGCTTACTGACCAGAACAGTCAATGAGCAGTTCTTC.

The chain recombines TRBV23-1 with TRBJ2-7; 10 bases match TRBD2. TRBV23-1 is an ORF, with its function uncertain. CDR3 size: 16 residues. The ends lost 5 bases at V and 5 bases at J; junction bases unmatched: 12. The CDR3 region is CASSTKAGGPEDEQYF. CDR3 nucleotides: TGCGCCAGCAGTACGAAAGCGGGAGGGCCGGAGGACGAGCAGTACTTC.

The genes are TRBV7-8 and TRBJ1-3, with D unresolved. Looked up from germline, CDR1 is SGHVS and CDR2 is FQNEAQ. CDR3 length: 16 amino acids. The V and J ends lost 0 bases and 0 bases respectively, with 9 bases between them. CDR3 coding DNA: TGTGCCAGCAGCTTAGCGGGCAGTAACTCTGGAAACACCATATATTTT. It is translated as CASSLAGSNSGNTIYF.